The subject of this entry is one T cell receptor beta chain. Antigen: not known. Assay: immunoSEQ multiplex PCR; the TCRdb copy retains only in-frame clones and omits some. The sample has about 2.3 million clones, roughly 92% seen once. The entry originates in a study of shared clonotypes between healthy human individuals. Notes on the study in general: Several donors held approximately 4.5% of naive CD4 clonotypes in common.

The sample was naive CD4+ T cells from PBMCs. Subset: CD45RA+ positively selected. The sequence was obtained from a man aged 18 to 29 in good health. Some clones in this sample may be carry-over from other donors' samples.

This CDR3 is CASSEAGGYGYTF. The CDR3 DNA reads TGCGCCAGCAGTGAGGCGGGGGGCTATGGCTACACCTTC. The chain links TRBV10-2 to TRBJ1-2; D may be TRBD1 (5 bases). Per germline, CDR1 WSHSY and CDR2 SAAADI. There are 13 residues in the CDR3. Trimming cost V 2 bases and J 4 bases, with 8 bases left between them.